A single T cell receptor beta chain is shown here with its context. Its antigen is still unknown. This sample is drawn from a study of cytomegalovirus exposure and HLA in healthy donors. Study at large: HLA-typed donors were the source of about 85 million unique TCRs, which an early data release held.

The PCR was carried out with 60 Vbeta primers and 13 Jbeta primers. Measured with immunoSEQ multiplex PCR; TCRdb has only the in-frame clones, and not every one. The repertoire table contains 45,000 to 60,000 clones. Trimming removed 4 bases from V and 0 bases from J, with 8 bases in between. Germline V gene sequence: CDR1 SGDLS, CDR2 YYNGEE. The CDR3 is made up of 14 amino acids. Study findings and constraints: In an earlier analysis, most TCR beta V segments were productive about 87% or about 30% of the time. What TCR beta sequences reportedly achieved was accurate prediction of HLA-A and HLA-B alleles in most subjects.

V is TRBV9 and J is TRBJ2-4, with a weak D call TRBD2 (6 bases). Sequenced material: PBMCs. This receptor was taken from a woman between 35 and 50 years old in good health and CMV-seronegative. The CDR3 DNA reads as TGTGCCAGCAGCTTGGGACTAGCCAAAAACATTCAGTACTTC. Translation gives CASSLGLAKNIQYF.